Sequencing of this TCR beta chain was carried out in a study of cytomegalovirus exposure and HLA in healthy donors. The CDR3 sequence is 14 residues long. The V end lost 5 bases, the J end lost 10 bases, and 20 bases lay between the germline ends. CDR1 WNHNN and CDR2 SYGVQD come from the germline V gene (reference sequence). Comment on this clone: Its target is not known.

General observations from the study: In a later analysis, V- and J-gene trimming of beta chains associated with a DCLRE1C missense variant, replicated independently. Some TCR beta chains (more than 150 of them) were listed as cytomegalovirus-associated. It is likely that the observed cluster of highly shared sequence variants was a sequencing artifact.

The study ran its PCR with 60 Vbeta and 13 Jbeta primers. TCRdb's copy holds only in-frame clones and misses some; the assay was immunoSEQ multiplex PCR. The sample comprises over 150,000 clones, 84% of which are singletons, and more than 4% rests with the top ten. The clonotype comes from a girl aged 5-17 years in good health and CMV-seropositive. The material sequenced was PBMCs. This chain connects TRBV10-1 to TRBJ1-1; no definite D call. The CDR3 nucleotides read TGCGCCAGCAGTAGCCCGGGATCCGGAATGGTAGCTTTCTTT. It yields the protein CASSSPGSGMVAFF.